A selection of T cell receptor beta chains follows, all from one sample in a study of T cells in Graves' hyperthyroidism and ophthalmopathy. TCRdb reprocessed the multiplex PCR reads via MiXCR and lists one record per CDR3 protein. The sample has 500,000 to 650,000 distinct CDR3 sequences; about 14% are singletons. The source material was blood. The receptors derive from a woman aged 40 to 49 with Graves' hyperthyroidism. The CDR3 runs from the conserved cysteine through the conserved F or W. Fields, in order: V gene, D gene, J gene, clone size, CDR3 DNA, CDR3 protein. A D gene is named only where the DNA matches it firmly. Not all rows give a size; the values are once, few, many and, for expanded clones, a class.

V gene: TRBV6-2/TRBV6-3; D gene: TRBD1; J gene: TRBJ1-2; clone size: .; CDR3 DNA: TGTGCCAGCAGCGACCCGGGACAGGGGTATGCTAACTATGGCTACACCTTC; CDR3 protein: CASSDPGQGYANYGYTF
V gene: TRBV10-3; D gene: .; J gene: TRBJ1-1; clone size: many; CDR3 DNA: TGTGCCATCAGTGAGTCGGATGGTCGGGCTTTCTTT; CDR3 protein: CAISESDGRAFF
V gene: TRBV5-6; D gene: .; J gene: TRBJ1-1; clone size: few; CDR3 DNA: TGTGCCAGCAGCTTGGGGGCAGGGCGAACTGAAGCTTTCTTT; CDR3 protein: CASSLGAGRTEAFF
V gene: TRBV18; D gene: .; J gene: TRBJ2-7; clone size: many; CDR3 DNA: TGTGCCAGCTCCCCGAGAGGTCAGTCCTACGAGCAGTACTTC; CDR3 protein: CASSPRGQSYEQYF
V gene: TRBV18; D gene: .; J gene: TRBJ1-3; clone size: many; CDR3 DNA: TGTGCCAGCCGGAGGGGGACCAACTCTGGAAACACCATATATTTT; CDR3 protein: CASRRGTNSGNTIYF
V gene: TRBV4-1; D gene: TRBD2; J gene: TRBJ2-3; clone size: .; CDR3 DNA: TGCGCCAGCAGCTCCTCATTCCTAGCGGGAGGCACAGATACGCAGTATTTT; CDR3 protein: CASSSSFLAGGTDTQYF
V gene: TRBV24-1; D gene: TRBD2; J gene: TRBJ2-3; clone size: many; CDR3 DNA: TGTGCCACCTCACTAGCGCCTAGCACAGATACGCAGTATTTT; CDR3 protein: CATSLAPSTDTQYF
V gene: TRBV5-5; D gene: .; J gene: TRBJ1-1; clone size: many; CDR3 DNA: TGTGCCAGCAGCTTGGAGGACGGGAGAAACACTGAAGCTTTCTTT; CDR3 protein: CASSLEDGRNTEAFF
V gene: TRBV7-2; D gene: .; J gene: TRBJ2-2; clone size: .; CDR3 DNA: TGTGCCAGCAGCTTACTCCAGACCGGGGAGCTGTTTTTT; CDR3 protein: CASSLLQTGELFF
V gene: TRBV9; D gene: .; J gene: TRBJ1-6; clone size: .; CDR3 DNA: TGTGCCAGCAGCGTAGACCCGAGCCGTTCACCCCTCCACTTT; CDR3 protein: CASSVDPSRSPLHF
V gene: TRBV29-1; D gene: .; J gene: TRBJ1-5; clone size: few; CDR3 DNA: TGCAGCGTGGGGGGAGCCGGCAATCAGCCCCAGCATTTT; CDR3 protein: CSVGGAGNQPQHF
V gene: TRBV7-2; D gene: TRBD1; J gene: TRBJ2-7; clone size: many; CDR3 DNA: TGTGCCAGCAGCTCGGGACAGACCGGAGAGCAGTACTTC; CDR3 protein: CASSSGQTGEQYF
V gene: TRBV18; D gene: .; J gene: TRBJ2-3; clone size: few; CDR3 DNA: TGTGCCAGCTCACCAGGCAGGGGTGAGACAGATACGCAGTATTTT; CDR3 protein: CASSPGRGETDTQYF
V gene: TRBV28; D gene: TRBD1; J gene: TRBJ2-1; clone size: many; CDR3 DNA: TGTGCCAGCAATCACAGGGGGCTGACTGAGCAGTTCTTC; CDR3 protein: CASNHRGLTEQFF
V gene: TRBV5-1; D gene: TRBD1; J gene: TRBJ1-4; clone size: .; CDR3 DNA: TGCGCCAGCAGCTCGGGGTCGACAGGGGGGAATGAAAAACTGTTTTTT; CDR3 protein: CASSSGSTGGNEKLFF
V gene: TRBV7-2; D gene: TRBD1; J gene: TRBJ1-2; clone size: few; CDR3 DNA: TGTGCCAGCAGCTTACTACAGGGGGCTGGCTACACCTTC; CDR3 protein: CASSLLQGAGYTF
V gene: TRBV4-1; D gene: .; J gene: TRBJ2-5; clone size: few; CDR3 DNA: TGCGCCAGCAGCCAAGATATTAAGGTCGAGACCCAGTACTTC; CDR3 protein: CASSQDIKVETQYF
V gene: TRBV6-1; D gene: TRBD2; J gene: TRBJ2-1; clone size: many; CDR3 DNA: TGTGCCAGCAGTTGGGGACTAGCGAACTACAATGAGCAGTTCTTC; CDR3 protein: CASSWGLANYNEQFF
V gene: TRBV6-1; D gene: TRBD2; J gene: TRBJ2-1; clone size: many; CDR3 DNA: TGTGCCAGCAGTGAAAAGGCTAGCGGACTTTCCTACAATGAGCAGTTCTTC; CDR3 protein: CASSEKASGLSYNEQFF
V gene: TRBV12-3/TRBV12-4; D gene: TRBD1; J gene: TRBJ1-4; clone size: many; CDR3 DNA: TGTGCCAGCAGTTCCAGGACAGGAGGTGAAAAACTGTTTTTT; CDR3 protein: CASSSRTGGEKLFF
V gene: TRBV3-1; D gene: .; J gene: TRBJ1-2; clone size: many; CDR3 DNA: TGTGCCAGCAGCCAAGATAGGGGGAAGGGAAACTATGGCTACACCTTC; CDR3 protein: CASSQDRGKGNYGYTF
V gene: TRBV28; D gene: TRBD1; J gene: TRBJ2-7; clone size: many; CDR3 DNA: TGTGCCAGCAGTTGGGGGACAGGGCTCTACGAGCAGTACTTC; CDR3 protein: CASSWGTGLYEQYF
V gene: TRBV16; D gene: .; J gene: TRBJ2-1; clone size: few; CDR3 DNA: TGTGCCAGCAGCCAGGACTTTTCGGGGCCCAATGAGCAGTTCTTC; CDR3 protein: CASSQDFSGPNEQFF
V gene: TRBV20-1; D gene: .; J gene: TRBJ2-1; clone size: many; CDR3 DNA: TGCAGTGCTAGAGAAAAGTACAATGAGCAGTTCTTC; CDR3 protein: CSAREKYNEQFF
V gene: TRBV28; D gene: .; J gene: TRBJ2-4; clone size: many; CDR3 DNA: TGTGCCAGCAGGCCCTCCGGGACAAACATTCAGTACTTC; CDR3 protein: CASRPSGTNIQYF
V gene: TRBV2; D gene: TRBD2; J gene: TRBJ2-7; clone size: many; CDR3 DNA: TGTGCCAGCAGTATCGGACTAGCGGGAGTTTCCGAGCAGTACTTC; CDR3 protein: CASSIGLAGVSEQYF
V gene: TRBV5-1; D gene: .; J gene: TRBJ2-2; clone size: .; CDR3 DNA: TGCGCCAGCAGCTTACCGGACCCCACCGGGGAGCTGTTTTTT; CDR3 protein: CASSLPDPTGELFF
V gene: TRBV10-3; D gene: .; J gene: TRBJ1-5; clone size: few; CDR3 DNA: TGTGCCGCGGGCAGCTATAGCAATCAGCCCCAGCATTTT; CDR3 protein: CAAGSYSNQPQHF
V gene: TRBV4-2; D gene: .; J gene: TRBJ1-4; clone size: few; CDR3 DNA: TGTGCCAGCAGCCAAGAGGTGGCAACTGAAAAACTGTTTTTT; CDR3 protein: CASSQEVATEKLFF
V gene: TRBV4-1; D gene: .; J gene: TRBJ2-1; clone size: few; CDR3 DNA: TGCGCCAGCAGCCAAGATAAGCTAAGCCCCAGCTCCTACAATGAGCAGTTCTTC; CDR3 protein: CASSQDKLSPSSYNEQFF
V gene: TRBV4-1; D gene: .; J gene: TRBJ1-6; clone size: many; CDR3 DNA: TGCGCCAGCAGCCTGCCCTTGGGGAATTCACCCCTCCACTTT; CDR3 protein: CASSLPLGNSPLHF
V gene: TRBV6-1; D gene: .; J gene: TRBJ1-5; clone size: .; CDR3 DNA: TGTGCCAGCAGCCATTTGAGCAATCAGCCCCAGCATTTT; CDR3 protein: CASSHLSNQPQHF
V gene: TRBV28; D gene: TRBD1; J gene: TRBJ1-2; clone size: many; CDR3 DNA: TGTGCCAGCTTGACGGGACAGCCCTATGGCTACACCTTC; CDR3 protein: CASLTGQPYGYTF
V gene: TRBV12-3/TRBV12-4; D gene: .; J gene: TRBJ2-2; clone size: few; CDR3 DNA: TGTGCGACTAAGCGGGCCCTTACGAACACCGGGGAGCTGTTTTTT; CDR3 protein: CATKRALTNTGELFF
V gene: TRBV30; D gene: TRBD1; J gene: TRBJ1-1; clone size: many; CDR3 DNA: TGTGCCTGGAGTGGACAGGGCGGCACTGAAGCTTTCTTT; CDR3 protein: CAWSGQGGTEAFF
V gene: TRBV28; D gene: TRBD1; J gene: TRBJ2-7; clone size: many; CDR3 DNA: TGTGCCAGCAGTCGAATTTCATCAATGGGACAGGGCAGCGAGCAGTACTTC; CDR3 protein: CASSRISSMGQGSEQYF
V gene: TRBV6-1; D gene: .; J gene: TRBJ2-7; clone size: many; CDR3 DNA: TGTGCCAGCAGTGAAGGACAGTTCTCCTACGAGCAGTACTTC; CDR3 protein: CASSEGQFSYEQYF
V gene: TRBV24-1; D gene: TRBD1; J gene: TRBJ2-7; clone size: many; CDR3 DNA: TGTGCCACCAGTGATCCCTCCGGGACAGGGTTAAAGCAGTACTTC; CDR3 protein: CATSDPSGTGLKQYF
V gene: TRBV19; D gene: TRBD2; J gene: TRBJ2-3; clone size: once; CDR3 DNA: TGTGCCAGTAGTATAACTAGCGGGTTCTCCACAGATACGCAGTATTTT; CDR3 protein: CASSITSGFSTDTQYF
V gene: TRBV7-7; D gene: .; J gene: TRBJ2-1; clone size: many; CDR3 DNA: TGTGCTAGCAGCCCGGGGAGCGCCTACAATGAGCAGTTCTTC; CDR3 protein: CASSPGSAYNEQFF
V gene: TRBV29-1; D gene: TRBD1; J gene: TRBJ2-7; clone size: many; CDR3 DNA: TGCAGCGTTGGAAGGGGACAGGGCCCCTACGAGCAGTACTTC; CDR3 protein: CSVGRGQGPYEQYF
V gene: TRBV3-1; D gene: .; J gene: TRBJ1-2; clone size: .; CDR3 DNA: TGTGCCAGCAGCCAAGGGGGGCAGGTGAACTATGGCTACACCTTC; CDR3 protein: CASSQGGQVNYGYTF
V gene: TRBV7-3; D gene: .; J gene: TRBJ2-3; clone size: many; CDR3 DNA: TGTGCCAGCAGCTTAAGGCGCGCCGGCACAGATACGCAGTATTTT; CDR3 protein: CASSLRRAGTDTQYF
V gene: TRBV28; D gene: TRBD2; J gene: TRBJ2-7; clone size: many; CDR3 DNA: TGTGCCAGCAGCCTTAAAGCCGGGACTAGCGGGAGGCAATCCCCCTACGAGCAGTACTTC; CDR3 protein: CASSLKAGTSGRQSPYEQYF
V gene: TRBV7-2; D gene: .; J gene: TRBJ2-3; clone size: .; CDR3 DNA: TGTGCCAGCGGGGGGGGGGCTAGCGGCACAGATACGCAGTATTTT; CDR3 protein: CASGGGASGTDTQYF
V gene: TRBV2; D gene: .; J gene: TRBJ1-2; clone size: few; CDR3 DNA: TGTGCCAGCAGCGACCTCGGACGGAGACTCTATGGCTACACCTTC; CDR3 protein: CASSDLGRRLYGYTF
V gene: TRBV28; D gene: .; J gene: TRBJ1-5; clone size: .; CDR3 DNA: TGTGCCAGCAACGACCGGCGGCAGAATCAGCCCCAGCATTTT; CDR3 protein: CASNDRRQNQPQHF
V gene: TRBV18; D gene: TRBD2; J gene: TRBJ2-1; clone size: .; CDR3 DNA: TGTGCCAGCTCACGACAACCGGGACTAGCGGGAGGTGAGCAGTTCTTC; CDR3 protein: CASSRQPGLAGGEQFF
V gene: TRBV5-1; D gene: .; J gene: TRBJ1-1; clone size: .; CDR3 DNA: TGCGCCAGCAGCGAAAATTTACAGAACACTGAAGCTCTCTTT; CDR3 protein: CASSENLQNTEALF
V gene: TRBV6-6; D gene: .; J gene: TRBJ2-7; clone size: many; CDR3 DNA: TGTGCCAGCAGTTATTCGGGGGCGCTTAGCGAGCAGTACTTC; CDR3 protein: CASSYSGALSEQYF
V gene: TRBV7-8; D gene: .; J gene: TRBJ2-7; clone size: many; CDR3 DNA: TGTGCCAGCAGCTTAGTTACGGGCGAGCAGTACTTC; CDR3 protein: CASSLVTGEQYF
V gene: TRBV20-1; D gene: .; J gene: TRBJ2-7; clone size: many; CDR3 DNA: TGCAGTGCTAGAGATCACGACGGGAGATTCTACGAGCAGTACTTC; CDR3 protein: CSARDHDGRFYEQYF
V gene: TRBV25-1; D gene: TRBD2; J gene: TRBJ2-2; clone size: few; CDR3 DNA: TGTGCCAGCAGTGACCGAGTGCGGGAGAGGGAGCTGTTTTTT; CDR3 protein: CASSDRVRERELFF
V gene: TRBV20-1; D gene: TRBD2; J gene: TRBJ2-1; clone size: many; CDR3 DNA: TGCAGTGCGGGGAGCCCGGGACTAGCGGTGAATGAGCAGTTCTTC; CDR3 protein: CSAGSPGLAVNEQFF
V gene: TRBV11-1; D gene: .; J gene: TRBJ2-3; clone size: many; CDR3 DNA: TGTGCCAGCAGCACGAGGTCAGGGGCAGATACGCAGTATTTT; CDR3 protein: CASSTRSGADTQYF
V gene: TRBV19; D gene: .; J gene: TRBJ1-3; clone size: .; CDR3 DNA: TGTGCCAGTAGTATGGCGGCTGGAAACACCATATATTTT; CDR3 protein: CASSMAAGNTIYF
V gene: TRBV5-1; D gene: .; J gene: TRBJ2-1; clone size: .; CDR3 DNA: TGCGCCAGCAGCCAAGATCAGCATGAGCAGTTCTTC; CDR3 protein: CASSQDQHEQFF
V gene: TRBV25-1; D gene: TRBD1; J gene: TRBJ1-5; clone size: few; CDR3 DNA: TGTGCCAGCAGTGAAGGGACAGCTAATCAGCCCCAGCATTTT; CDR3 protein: CASSEGTANQPQHF
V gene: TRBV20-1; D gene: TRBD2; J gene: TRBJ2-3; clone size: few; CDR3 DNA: TGCAGTGTTCCCCTTCTAGCGGGAGTTGAGGATACGCAGTATTTT; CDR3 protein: CSVPLLAGVEDTQYF